This is a list of T cell receptor beta chains from one sample in a study of shared clonotypes between healthy human individuals. TCRdb keeps only in-frame clones here, not all; method: immunoSEQ multiplex PCR. Found here are 2 million to 3 million clones, roughly 93% of them singletons; the top ten hold 0.36%. The sequencing input was naive CD4+ T cells from PBMCs. These receptors all stem from a man younger than 35 in good health. Some clones in this sample may be carry-over from other donors' samples. CDR3s include the opening cysteine and the closing phenylalanine or tryptophan. The order of the fields is clone size, V gene, D gene, J gene, CDR3 DNA, CDR3 protein. A D gene is named only where the DNA matches it firmly. For some rows the clone size is stated as once, few or many, or as a class when expanded; others skip it.

clone size: NA
V gene: TRBV29-1
D gene: NA
J gene: TRBJ2-7
CDR3 DNA: TGCAGCGTTGAAGGACAAACCGAGCAGTACTTC
CDR3 protein: CSVEGQTEQYF

clone size: NA
V gene: TRBV30
D gene: NA
J gene: TRBJ2-3
CDR3 DNA: TGTGCCTGGAGTCCCCAGGGTTTCACGCAGTATTTT
CDR3 protein: CAWSPQGFTQYF

clone size: NA
V gene: TRBV28
D gene: TRBD2
J gene: TRBJ2-6
CDR3 DNA: TGTGCCAGCCGGAGCGGGAGCTCTGGGGCCAACGTCCTGACTTTC
CDR3 protein: CASRSGSSGANVLTF

clone size: NA
V gene: TRBV5-1
D gene: NA
J gene: TRBJ2-1
CDR3 DNA: TGCGCCAGCAGCTTTTCTCTAGCGAGTAATGAGCAGTTCTTC
CDR3 protein: CASSFSLASNEQFF

clone size: NA
V gene: TRBV19
D gene: TRBD2
J gene: TRBJ2-3
CDR3 DNA: TGTGCCAGTAGATCTAGCGGGAGGACAGATACGCAGTATTTT
CDR3 protein: CASRSSGRTDTQYF

clone size: once
V gene: TRBV28
D gene: NA
J gene: TRBJ1-2
CDR3 DNA: TGTGCCAGCAGTCGGCTGGGGGGGACCGACGGTCTATATGGCTACACCTTC
CDR3 protein: CASSRLGGTDGLYGYTF

clone size: NA
V gene: TRBV6-1
D gene: TRBD1
J gene: TRBJ2-7
CDR3 DNA: TGTGCCAGCAGTGAACATCGATCGACAGGGGAAAGCTACGAGCAGTACTTC
CDR3 protein: CASSEHRSTGESYEQYF

clone size: few
V gene: TRBV7-9
D gene: NA
J gene: TRBJ1-1
CDR3 DNA: TGTGCCAGCAGCCCGGACAGTCAAGGAGCTTTCTTT
CDR3 protein: CASSPDSQGAFF

clone size: NA
V gene: TRBV29-1
D gene: NA
J gene: TRBJ1-2
CDR3 DNA: TGCAGCGTGAGATCGGGACGAAATGGAGGCTACACCTTC
CDR3 protein: CSVRSGRNGGYTF

clone size: NA
V gene: TRBV6-5
D gene: NA
J gene: TRBJ2-7
CDR3 DNA: TGTGCCAGCAGTTACAGGCCTAGGGACGAGCAGTACTTC
CDR3 protein: CASSYRPRDEQYF

clone size: NA
V gene: TRBV7-2
D gene: NA
J gene: TRBJ1-1
CDR3 DNA: TGTGCCAGCAGCTTATCGACCCAGGGTGAAGCTTTCTTT
CDR3 protein: CASSLSTQGEAFF

clone size: NA
V gene: TRBV5-1
D gene: NA
J gene: TRBJ2-4
CDR3 DNA: TGCGCCAGCAGCCCTCCAGGGGCCCGGAACATTCAGTACTTC
CDR3 protein: CASSPPGARNIQYF

clone size: NA
V gene: TRBV30
D gene: NA
J gene: TRBJ2-1
CDR3 DNA: TGTGCCTGGAGGAGGGTCGGAGGTCGTAATGAGCAGTTCTTC
CDR3 protein: CAWRRVGGRNEQFF

clone size: NA
V gene: TRBV7-2
D gene: TRBD1
J gene: TRBJ1-1
CDR3 DNA: TGTGCCAGCACCAAGCCCAGACAGGGTGGCACTGAAGCTTTCTTT
CDR3 protein: CASTKPRQGGTEAFF

clone size: NA
V gene: TRBV7-8
D gene: NA
J gene: TRBJ2-7
CDR3 DNA: TGTGCCAGCAGCTTAGGAGCCAATCTCTACGAGCAGTACTTC
CDR3 protein: CASSLGANLYEQYF

clone size: NA
V gene: TRBV5-1
D gene: NA
J gene: TRBJ2-2
CDR3 DNA: TGCGCCAGCAGCTTCGATCCGAACACCGGGGAGCTGTTTTTT
CDR3 protein: CASSFDPNTGELFF

clone size: once
V gene: TRBV6-1
D gene: NA
J gene: TRBJ2-7
CDR3 DNA: TGTGCCAGCAGTGAAAGGAGGGGGCCTGGGGACGAGCAGTACTTC
CDR3 protein: CASSERRGPGDEQYF

clone size: once
V gene: TRBV27
D gene: NA
J gene: TRBJ1-5
CDR3 DNA: TGTGCCAGCAGTTTAGCCGTAAAACTAGCCCAGCATTTT
CDR3 protein: CASSLAVKLAQHF

clone size: NA
V gene: TRBV7-3
D gene: TRBD2
J gene: TRBJ2-1
CDR3 DNA: TGTGCCAGCAGCAAAGCCGGGACTAGCGGGAACAATGAGCAGTTCTTC
CDR3 protein: CASSKAGTSGNNEQFF

clone size: NA
V gene: TRBV27
D gene: NA
J gene: TRBJ1-2
CDR3 DNA: TGTGCCAGCAGAGCTAATAGCAGGGTAGGCTATGGCTACACCTTC
CDR3 protein: CASRANSRVGYGYTF

clone size: NA
V gene: TRBV30
D gene: NA
J gene: TRBJ2-4
CDR3 DNA: TGTGCCTGGAGTGAAGGAGGGGTAGGGGACATTCAGTACTTC
CDR3 protein: CAWSEGGVGDIQYF

clone size: NA
V gene: TRBV19
D gene: TRBD1
J gene: TRBJ2-7
CDR3 DNA: TGTGCCAGTAGTGACACCGGGACAGGGGTCTACGAGCAGTACTTC
CDR3 protein: CASSDTGTGVYEQYF

clone size: NA
V gene: TRBV7-2
D gene: NA
J gene: TRBJ2-6
CDR3 DNA: TGTGCCAGCAGCCTTACAGGTGGTGGGGCCAACGTCCTGACTTTC
CDR3 protein: CASSLTGGGANVLTF

clone size: NA
V gene: TRBV28
D gene: NA
J gene: TRBJ2-2
CDR3 DNA: TGTGCCAGCAGTTTCCCCTGGACCGGGGAGCTGTTTTTT
CDR3 protein: CASSFPWTGELFF

clone size: NA
V gene: TRBV27
D gene: TRBD2
J gene: TRBJ2-7
CDR3 DNA: TGTGCCAGCAGGTTACTAGCGGGAGGGCGATACGAGCAGTACTTC
CDR3 protein: CASRLLAGGRYEQYF

clone size: NA
V gene: TRBV10-3
D gene: NA
J gene: TRBJ2-3
CDR3 DNA: TGTGCCATCAGTTTGTTGGATACGCAGTATTTT
CDR3 protein: CAISLLDTQYF

clone size: NA
V gene: TRBV4-3
D gene: NA
J gene: TRBJ2-3
CDR3 DNA: TGCGCCAGCAGCCAAGATCACCCCCGACTAGGGTTCGGCACAGATACGCAGTATTTT
CDR3 protein: CASSQDHPRLGFGTDTQYF

clone size: NA
V gene: TRBV16
D gene: NA
J gene: TRBJ2-5
CDR3 DNA: TGTGCCAGCAGCCTCCTACAGGGTCTGGAGACCCAGTACTTC
CDR3 protein: CASSLLQGLETQYF

clone size: NA
V gene: TRBV2
D gene: NA
J gene: TRBJ2-5
CDR3 DNA: TGTGCCACCCAACTAGGTTCGTCGGGACAAGAGACCCAGTACTTC
CDR3 protein: CATQLGSSGQETQYF

clone size: NA
V gene: TRBV18
D gene: NA
J gene: TRBJ2-7
CDR3 DNA: TGTGCCAGCTCACCCCACTCGGACAGCTACGAGCAGTACTTC
CDR3 protein: CASSPHSDSYEQYF

clone size: NA
V gene: TRBV5-6
D gene: TRBD1
J gene: TRBJ1-2
CDR3 DNA: TGTGCCAGCAGCTGGGACAGCCGAGCTAACTATGGCTACACCTTC
CDR3 protein: CASSWDSRANYGYTF

clone size: NA
V gene: TRBV19
D gene: NA
J gene: TRBJ1-2
CDR3 DNA: TGTGCCAGTAGTATGCTTGGATACCAAGCTGCTAACTATGGCTACACCTTC
CDR3 protein: CASSMLGYQAANYGYTF

clone size: NA
V gene: TRBV5-1
D gene: TRBD1
J gene: TRBJ2-7
CDR3 DNA: TGCGCCAGCAGCCAGGGACAGGGGGCTTCCGAGCAGTACTTC
CDR3 protein: CASSQGQGASEQYF

clone size: NA
V gene: TRBV18
D gene: NA
J gene: TRBJ2-2
CDR3 DNA: TGTGCCAGCTCACCAGAGGGCTCGAACACCGGGGAGCTGTTTTTT
CDR3 protein: CASSPEGSNTGELFF

clone size: NA
V gene: TRBV5-1
D gene: TRBD2
J gene: TRBJ2-5
CDR3 DNA: TGCGCCAGCGGGTTAAGCGGGAGTAAACAAGAGACCCAGTACTTC
CDR3 protein: CASGLSGSKQETQYF

clone size: NA
V gene: TRBV11-2
D gene: TRBD2
J gene: TRBJ2-7
CDR3 DNA: TGTGCCAGCAGGGAAGGGACTAGCGGGAGGAGATACGAGCAGTACTTC
CDR3 protein: CASREGTSGRRYEQYF

clone size: NA
V gene: TRBV18
D gene: NA
J gene: TRBJ1-2
CDR3 DNA: TGTGCCAGCTCACCACCAATACTGCCTAACTATGGCTACACCTTC
CDR3 protein: CASSPPILPNYGYTF

clone size: NA
V gene: TRBV9
D gene: TRBD1
J gene: TRBJ1-3
CDR3 DNA: TGTGCCAGCACACTGGGACAGGGGCTTGGAAACACCATATATTTT
CDR3 protein: CASTLGQGLGNTIYF

clone size: NA
V gene: TRBV2
D gene: NA
J gene: TRBJ2-3
CDR3 DNA: TGTGCCAGCAGTGATACCAGTAGCACAGATACGCAGTATTTT
CDR3 protein: CASSDTSSTDTQYF

clone size: NA
V gene: TRBV5-4
D gene: TRBD1
J gene: TRBJ2-7
CDR3 DNA: TGTGCCAGCAGCTTGGGGGGACAGTTCTCCTACGAGCAGTACTTC
CDR3 protein: CASSLGGQFSYEQYF

clone size: NA
V gene: TRBV18
D gene: TRBD1
J gene: TRBJ1-1
CDR3 DNA: TGTGCCAGCTCACCGACAGGGACGAACACTGAAGCTTTCTTT
CDR3 protein: CASSPTGTNTEAFF

clone size: NA
V gene: TRBV5-1
D gene: TRBD2
J gene: TRBJ2-1
CDR3 DNA: TGCGCCAGCAGCGGGGGGACTAGCGGGTACAATGAGCAGTTCTTC
CDR3 protein: CASSGGTSGYNEQFF

clone size: NA
V gene: TRBV7-9
D gene: NA
J gene: TRBJ1-3
CDR3 DNA: TGTGCCAGCAGCTTATTCAGTTCCTCTGGAAACACCATATATTTT
CDR3 protein: CASSLFSSSGNTIYF

clone size: NA
V gene: TRBV2
D gene: NA
J gene: TRBJ2-1
CDR3 DNA: TGTGCCAGCAGTGGGTCCATCTCCTACAATGAGCAGTTCTTC
CDR3 protein: CASSGSISYNEQFF

clone size: few
V gene: TRBV4-2
D gene: NA
J gene: TRBJ1-4
CDR3 DNA: TGTGCCAGCAGCCAAGATGTTAGTAGGGGTCGGGACGAAAAACTGTTTTTT
CDR3 protein: CASSQDVSRGRDEKLFF

clone size: NA
V gene: TRBV5-4
D gene: NA
J gene: TRBJ2-5
CDR3 DNA: TGTGCCAGCAGCCGTACAGGGCCGCTAGAGACCCAGTACTTC
CDR3 protein: CASSRTGPLETQYF